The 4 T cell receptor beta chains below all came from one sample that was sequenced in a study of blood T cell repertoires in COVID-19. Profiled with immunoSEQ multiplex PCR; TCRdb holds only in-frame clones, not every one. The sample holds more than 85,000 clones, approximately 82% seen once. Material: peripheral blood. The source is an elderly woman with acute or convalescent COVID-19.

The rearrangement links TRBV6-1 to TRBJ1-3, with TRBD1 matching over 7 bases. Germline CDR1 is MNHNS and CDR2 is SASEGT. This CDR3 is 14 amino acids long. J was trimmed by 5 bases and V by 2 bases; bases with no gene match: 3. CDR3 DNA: TGTGCCAGCAGTGAACAGGGGGTCCGAAACACCATATATTTT. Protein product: CASSEQGVRNTIYF.

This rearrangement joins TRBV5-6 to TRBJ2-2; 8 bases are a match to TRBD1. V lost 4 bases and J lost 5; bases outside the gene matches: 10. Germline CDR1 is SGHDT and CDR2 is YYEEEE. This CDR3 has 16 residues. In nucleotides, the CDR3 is TGTGCCAGCAGCCTCACAGGGGGTCTTCGGACCGGGGAGCTGTTTTTT. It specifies CASSLTGGLRTGELFF.

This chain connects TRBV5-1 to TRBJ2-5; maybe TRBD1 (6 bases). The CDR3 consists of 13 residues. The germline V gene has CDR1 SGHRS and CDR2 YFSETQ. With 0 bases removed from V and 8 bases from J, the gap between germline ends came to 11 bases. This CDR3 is CASSLDRDGTQYF. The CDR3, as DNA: TGCGCCAGCAGCTTGGACAGGGACGGAACCCAGTACTTC.

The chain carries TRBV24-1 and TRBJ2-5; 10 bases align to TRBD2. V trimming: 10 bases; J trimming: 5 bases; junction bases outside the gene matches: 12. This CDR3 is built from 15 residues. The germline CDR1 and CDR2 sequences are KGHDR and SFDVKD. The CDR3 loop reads CATTEAGGPGETQYF. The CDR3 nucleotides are TGTGCCACTACGGAAGCGGGAGGGCCGGGGGAGACCCAGTACTTC.